This T cell receptor (beta chain) was profiled in a study of cytomegalovirus exposure and HLA in healthy donors. V was clipped by 3 bases and J by 7 bases; unmatched bases: 9. The CDR3 runs to 15 residues. Germline V gene lookup returns CDR1 SGHTA and CDR2 FQGNSA. TCRdb keeps only in-frame clones here, not all; method: immunoSEQ multiplex PCR. The sample holds 190,000 or so clones, 80% to 85% seen once. Sequencing input: PBMCs. The receptor's source is a woman under 30 in good health and CMV-seropositive. This sequence joins TRBV7-2 and TRBJ1-5, with 7 bases identical to TRBD1. The CDR3 nucleotides read TGTGCCAGCAGCTTGTTGACAGGGATGCGGCAGCCCCAGCATTTT. It translates to CASSLLTGMRQPQHF. The full variable domain, with the rest looked up from reference TRBV7-2 and TRBJ1-5, is GAGVSQSPSNKVTEKGKDVELRCDPISGHTALYWYRQSLGQGLEFLIYFQGNSAPDKSGLPSDRFSAERTGGSVSTLTIQRTQQEDSAVYLCASSLLTGMRQPQHFGDGTRLSIL.